This T cell receptor (beta chain) was found in a study of Graves' ophthalmopathy and Graves' hyperthyroidism. Regarding the study as a whole: The model flagged ophthalmopathy progression at about 71% sensitivity and around 72% specificity.

Amplification targeted the TCR beta CDR3 regions, with RNA transcripts as the source material. First-round RT-PCR with HTBI primers preceded a second-round multiplex PCR. Each CDR3 protein is one row after TCRdb ran MiXCR on the multiplex PCR reads. The sample has roughly 610,000 distinct CDR3 sequences, roughly 20% seen once; the top ten hold more than 5.5%. This clonotype was counted a single time. Antigen unknown. Losses at the gene ends were 6 bases for V and 5 bases for J; bases not matched to a gene: 11. The CDR3 extends over 15 amino acids. The V gene's germline CDR1 is MDHEN and CDR2 SYDVKM. Aged 18 to 65, hyperthyroidism patients had new diagnoses of under 2 months' duration. The authors diagnosed from clinical symptoms, serum thyroxine, TRAb, thyroid ultrasound and orbital computed tomography. Fresh peripheral blood (approximately 9.5 ml) yielded the PBMCs.

Material: peripheral blood. The V gene is TRBV28, the J gene TRBJ1-2; 8 bases line up with TRBD1. The receptor was derived from a young woman with stable Graves' hyperthyroidism. Some clones in this sample may be carry-over from other donors' samples. DNA of the CDR3: TGTGCCAGCAGAAAGGCCAGGGGGCCTTTTTATGGCTACACCTTC. Encoded protein: CASRKARGPFYGYTF.